A single sample gave rise to the 17 T cell receptor beta chains below, sequenced in a study of T cells in Graves' hyperthyroidism and ophthalmopathy. Researchers took RNA transcripts and amplified the TCR beta CDR3 regions from them. Primed by the HTBI set, a first-round RT-PCR was run on the TCR CDR3. One entry per CDR3 protein, called by TCRdb with MiXCR from the multiplex PCR reads. The sample shows around 350,000 distinct CDR3 sequences, approximately 20% of them seen only once. Sequencing input: blood. The receptors come from a woman aged 18-29 years with Graves' hyperthyroidism.

This clonotype was found many times. This rearrangement joins TRBV6-1 to TRBJ2-7; a weak D match, TRBD2 (5 bases). The ends were cut back, 4 bases at V and 7 bases at J, with 20 bases in the middle. The CDR3 sequence is 15 residues long. Per the germline V gene, CDR1 is MNHNS and CDR2 is SASEGT. The CDR3 region is CASSGGERETEEQYF. The CDR3 nucleotides are TGTGCCAGCAGTGGGGGAGAGCGCGAGACCGAGGAGCAGTACTTC.

In its sample, this clonotype was seen many times. J is TRBJ2-5 and V is TRBV11-2; D is unclear. The CDR3 loop spans 12 amino acids. Trimming stripped 5 bases from V and 4 bases from J, with 8 bases between. The germline gives CDR1 SGHAT, CDR2 FQNNGV. This CDR3 is CASSVGRETQYF. The CDR3 DNA sequence: TGTGCCAGCAGCGTAGGCAGAGAGACCCAGTACTTC.

At least ten counts were recorded for this clonotype. The J gene is TRBJ2-7, the V gene TRBV13, with TRBD2 matching over 10 bases. There are 15 residues in the CDR3. The germline V gene encodes CDR1 PRHDT and CDR2 FYEKMQ (reference sequence). Losses at the gene ends were 5 bases for V and 0 bases for J; bases not matched to a gene: 4. CDR3 DNA sequence: TGTGCCAGCAGCCTCAGGACTAGCGGCTCCTACGAGCAGTACTTC. Amino acid sequence: CASSLRTSGSYEQYF.

The sample holds many counts of this clonotype. V usage is TRBV12-3 or TRBV12-4 and J usage is TRBJ1-3; D remains ambiguous. The CDR3 is 13 residues long. The V and J ends lost 8 bases and 1 base respectively, with 9 bases between them. CDR3 DNA sequence: TGTGCCAGCGGTACGCTGTCTGGAAACACCATATATTTT. This encodes CASGTLSGNTIYF.

The chain carries TRBV4-1 and TRBJ1-5; possibly TRBD1 for D (5 bases). This CDR3 region has 16 residues. V lost 3 bases to trimming and J lost 1 base, with 13 bases between them. Germline V lookup: CDR1 MGHRA, CDR2 YSYEKL. CDR3 sequence reads: CASSQATDLSNQPQHF. For the CDR3, the DNA is TGCGCCAGCAGCCAGGCGACAGATCTCAGCAATCAGCCCCAGCATTTT.

This clonotype was seen ten or more times. This chain links TRBV20-1 with TRBJ1-2; TRBD1 is a possible D gene (5 bases). Trimming pared 3 bases from V and 8 bases from J, leaving 16 bases between. The CDR3 totals 13 residues. The germline V gene has CDR1 DFQATT and CDR2 SNEGSKA (reference sequence). The CDR3: CSASRALSGGYTF. CDR3 DNA: TGCAGTGCTAGCAGGGCTCTATCGGGAGGCTACACCTTC.

This clonotype was observed a single time. This sequence joins TRBV6-1 and TRBJ2-7; tentative D call: TRBD1 (5 bases). Trimming stripped 7 bases from V and 4 bases from J, with 17 bases between. This CDR3 is built from 14 residues. Germline V gives CDR1 MNHNS, CDR2 SASEGT. CDR3 amino acids: CASNGIGVHYEQYF. For the CDR3, the DNA is TGTGCCAGCAACGGAATAGGGGTTCATTACGAGCAGTACTTC.

This clonotype was seen at least ten times. The chain uses TRBV7-3 and TRBJ2-7; D is possibly TRBD1 or TRBD2 (6 bases each). Per the germline V gene, CDR1 is SGHTA and CDR2 is FQGTGA. There are 14 residues in the CDR3. The V gene lost 5 bases and the J gene lost 2 bases, with 13 bases spanning the gap. CDR3 nucleotide sequence: TGTGCCAGCAGCCCAGGAGGGGGGACCTACGAGCAGTACTTC. This encodes CASSPGGGTYEQYF.

The DNA for the CDR3 is TGTGCCAGCACCAAGGGACTTCGAGTTAGCTACACCTTC. This translates into CASTKGLRVSYTF. The chain has TRBV12-3 or TRBV12-4 and TRBJ1-2, with a weak D call TRBD1 (5 bases). The CDR3 is 13 residues long. The V and J ends lost 7 bases and 9 bases respectively, with 18 bases between them.

This chain uses TRBV25-1 with TRBJ1-2; tentative D call: TRBD1 (5 bases). This CDR3 contains 14 residues. V lost 0 bases, J lost 7 bases, and 12 bases lay in between. Germline V gives CDR1 MGHDK, CDR2 SYGVNS. This CDR3 is CASSEYQGTAGYTF. DNA for the CDR3: TGTGCCAGCAGTGAATATCAGGGTACGGCTGGCTACACCTTC.

This clonotype was found many times. The germline gene is not matched at one end of the junction; a read error may be the cause. J is TRBJ2-7 and V is TRBV7-8, with 10 positions matching TRBD2. The CDR3 is 16 amino acids. CDR1 is SGHVS and CDR2 is FQNEAQ in the germline V gene. CDR3 loop: CASSLASGGPSYGQYF. The CDR3, as DNA: TGTGCCAGCAGCCTAGCTAGCGGGGGTCCCTCTTACGGGCAGTACTTC. Using reference TRBV7-8 and TRBJ2-7 for the parts outside the CDR3, the full variable domain is GAGVSQSPRYKVAKRGQDVALRCDPISGHVSLFWYQQALGQGPEFLTYFQNEAQLDKSGLPSDRFFAERPEGSVSTLKIQRTQQEDSAVYLCASSLASGGPSYGQYFGPGTRLTVT.

This clonotype was seen ten or more times. The chain has TRBV24-1 and TRBJ2-7; D is possibly TRBD1 or TRBD2 (5 bases each). V shed 4 bases and J shed 2 bases, with 14 bases lying between them. The CDR3 length is 15 residues. The V gene's germline CDR1 is KGHDR and CDR2 SFDVKD. CDR3 bases: TGTGCCACCAGTGACCCCCGGGGCAGGGCCTACGAGCAGTACTTC. Amino acids: CATSDPRGRAYEQYF.

The chain carries TRBV6-1 and TRBJ1-2; 10 bases align to TRBD1. J gave up 5 bases and V 2 bases, and 5 bases lay outside the gene matches. This CDR3 has 15 amino acids. Per the germline V gene, CDR1 is MNHNS and CDR2 is SASEGT. DNA for the CDR3: TGTGCCAGCAGTGAATTGACAGGGGGCGCGTATGGCTACACCTTC. Its protein is CASSELTGGAYGYTF.

This clonotype was picked up many times. The chain uses TRBV12-3 or TRBV12-4 and TRBJ1-1; D remains ambiguous. CDR3 length: 12 residues. Deletions cut 1 base from V and 10 bases from J, with 10 bases between. CDR3 in amino acids: CASSLGQTVAFF. The CDR3 region has the DNA TGTGCCAGCAGTTTAGGGCAAACGGTAGCTTTCTTT.

This clonotype has at least ten counts. V usage is TRBV7-3 and J usage is TRBJ1-1; D unresolved. The V gene lost 3 bases and the J gene lost 4 bases, with 12 bases spanning the gap. Germline V gene lookup returns CDR1 SGHTA and CDR2 FQGTGA. The CDR3 extends over 14 amino acids. This chain's CDR3 is CASSLNPTGTEAFF. In DNA form, the CDR3 reads TGTGCCAGCAGCTTGAACCCAACGGGCACTGAAGCTTTCTTT.

V and J are TRBV11-2 and TRBJ2-5; D is perhaps TRBD1 (6 bases). This CDR3 contains 13 residues. The V end lost 5 bases, the J end lost 5 bases, and 12 bases lay between the germline ends. Germline V CDR1 and CDR2: SGHAT, FQNNGV. The CDR3 region is CASSQGHGETQYF. CDR3 sequence (DNA): TGTGCCAGCAGCCAGGGACACGGTGAGACCCAGTACTTC.

In this sample, this clonotype turned up many times. This chain connects TRBV7-8 to TRBJ2-2; weak D call: TRBD1 (6 bases). The V end was cut by 5 bases, the J end by 1 base, with 17 bases between. Germline-derived CDR1 and CDR2 are SGHVS and FQNEAQ. The CDR3 is 17 amino acids. CDR3 in amino acids: CASSPMAGAQNTGELFF. The CDR3 bases are TGTGCCAGCAGCCCGATGGCAGGGGCGCAGAACACCGGGGAGCTGTTTTTT.